Presented here are 18 T cell receptor beta chains from one specimen sequenced in a study of neurological immune-mediated disorders. Each CDR3 protein gets one entry after TCRdb re-called the 5' RACE reads with MiXCR. The sample contains about 59,000 distinct CDR3 sequences, less than 25% of which appear only once. As for time point: technical triplicate 2. Sequenced sample: PBMCs. All receptors derive from a man between 60 and 75 years old with HTLV-1-associated myelopathy (HAM/TSP).

This clonotype was found many times. The J gene is TRBJ2-1, the V gene TRBV5-1; the D is unclear. The germline V gene has CDR1 SGHRS and CDR2 YFSETQ. V shed 4 bases and J shed 2 bases, with 16 bases lying between them. The CDR3 totals 16 residues. The CDR3 is CASSPVIAGTYNEQFF. The CDR3 DNA reads as TGCGCCAGCAGCCCTGTTATCGCAGGAACCTACAATGAGCAGTTCTTC.

The chain combines TRBV20-1 with TRBJ2-3, with 7 bases lining up with TRBD1. The CDR3 has 13 amino acids. In germline, CDR1 is DFQATT, CDR2 SNEGSKA (reference sequence). The V segment lost 5 bases and the J segment 10 bases; nucleotides outside the gene matches: 12. For the CDR3, the DNA is TGCAGTGCTTGGGAACTACAGGGGTTGGCGCAGTATTTT. It specifies CSAWELQGLAQYF.

This clonotype was observed many times. The V gene is TRBV12-3 or TRBV12-4, the J gene TRBJ2-6; D remains ambiguous. The CDR3 length is 13 residues. Trimming left V 6 bases short and J 3 bases short, with 6 bases between. The CDR3 nucleotides read TGTGCCAGCAGATCTAGTGGGGCCAACGTCCTGACTTTC. Translated: CASRSSGANVLTF.

V gene TRBV20-1 combines with J gene TRBJ2-3; 7 bases are shared with TRBD2. Trimming removed 5 bases from V and 4 bases from J; junction bases left unmatched: 15. CDR3 size: 16 residues. The germline V gene has CDR1 DFQATT and CDR2 SNEGSKA (reference sequence). The CDR3 DNA reads as TGCAGTGCTCGGGGGGAGAGGGTGGGAGGCCCAGATACGCAGTATTTT. It codes for CSARGERVGGPDTQYF.

This clonotype was recorded many times. One base away lies a much larger clone, so this may be a sequencing read error. The chain joins TRBV29-1 to TRBJ1-2, with D uncertain. Deletions cut 3 bases from V and 6 bases from J, with 14 bases between. This CDR3 contains 13 residues. Germline V lookup: CDR1 SQVTM, CDR2 ANQGSEA. Written as DNA, the CDR3 is TGCAGCGTTGATCTGCGGACGGGCGATGGCTACACCTTC. Translated, it gives CSVDLRTGDGYTF.

This clonotype was counted a few times. This sequence joins TRBV3-1 and TRBJ2-7, with D possibly TRBD1 on 5 matching bases. Trimming took 2 bases from V and 5 from J, leaving 10 bases between them. CDR3 length equals 13 residues. CDR1 and CDR2 from the germline V gene are LGHDT and YNNKEL (reference sequence). In DNA, the CDR3 is TGTGCCAGCAGCCAACCAGGGCGCCACGAGCAGTACTTC. Encoded protein: CASSQPGRHEQYF.

This clonotype was seen repeatedly, ten times or more. The rearrangement uses TRBV20-1 and TRBJ2-1, with 8 bases matching TRBD2. This CDR3 region has 20 residues. CDR1 and CDR2 from the germline V gene are DFQATT and SNEGSKA (reference sequence). Losses at the gene ends were 1 base for V and 4 bases for J; bases not matched to a gene: 21. DNA of the CDR3: TGCAGTGCTAGAGCCCACCCCGTCAGTCTAGGAACTAGCGGTTACAATGAGCAGTTCTTC. Its protein product is CSARAHPVSLGTSGYNEQFF.

The genes are TRBV6-5 and TRBJ2-3; D might be TRBD1 (6 bases). The CDR3 covers 18 residues. Trimming took off 3 bases at V and 2 bases at J, with 21 bases between the two ends. CDR1 MNHEY and CDR2 SVGAGI come from the germline V gene. CDR3 loop: CASSYSGAAPRNTDTQYF. The CDR3 DNA reads TGTGCCAGCAGTTATTCAGGGGCCGCTCCGAGGAACACAGATACGCAGTATTTT.

This clonotype was observed at least ten times. The rearrangement uses TRBV18 and TRBJ1-3, with 7 bases aligning to TRBD1. The CDR3 sequence is 15 residues long. CDR1 and CDR2 (germline): KGHSH, LQKENI. Trimming at V came to 1 base and at J to 0 bases, leaving 0 bases not matched to a gene. CDR3 DNA sequence: TGTGCCAGCTCACCACGACAGGGCTCTGGAAACACCATATATTTT. It codes for CASSPRQGSGNTIYF. Based on the CDR3 plus reference TRBV18 and TRBJ1-3, the full variable domain is NAGVMQNPRHLVRRRGQEARLRCSPMKGHSHVYWYRQLPEEGLKFMVYLQKENIIDESGMPKERFSAEFPKEGPSILRIQQVVRGDSAAYFCASSPRQGSGNTIYFGEGSWLTVV.

Concerning this clonotype itself: An end of the junction does not agree with germline; a read error may underlie this. The gene calls are TRBV20-1 and TRBJ2-1, with no clear D. The CDR3 spans 15 residues. The V gene's germline CDR1 is DFQATT and CDR2 SNEGSKA (reference sequence). In DNA, the CDR3 is TGCGGTGCTAGAGATCGGCAGATATCCTACAATGAGCGGTTCTTC. Protein product: CGARDRQISYNERFF.

This clonotype was recorded many times. V usage is TRBV6-6 and J usage is TRBJ2-7; D may match TRBD1 or TRBD2 (7 bases each). The CDR3 totals 18 residues. V gave up 0 bases and J gave up 7 bases, with 25 bases separating them. Germline loops: CDR1 MNHNY, CDR2 SVGAGI (reference sequence). CDR3 sequence (DNA): TGTGCCAGCAGTTACTCTAACGATGTCTCCTCCAGGGGGGGGGAGCAGTACTTC. The encoded protein is CASSYSNDVSSRGGEQYF.

This clonotype was seen ten or more times. The chain is built from TRBV10-3 and TRBJ1-2, with D uncertain. The ends were cut back, 3 bases at V and 4 bases at J, with 3 bases in the middle. Germline V gene data show CDR1 as ENHRY and CDR2 as SYGVKD. The CDR3 runs 11 residues. CDR3 amino acids: CAISDGYGYTF. The CDR3 DNA follows: TGTGCCATCAGTGACGGCTATGGCTACACCTTC.

This clonotype was detected many times. V gene TRBV20-1 combines with J gene TRBJ2-1; D ambiguous. The CDR3 loop spans 14 amino acids. The V gene's germline CDR1 is DFQATT and CDR2 SNEGSKA (reference sequence). V lost 0 bases and J 8 bases, leaving 14 bases between the germline ends. CDR3 nucleotides: TGCAGTGCTAGAGATTCTGACTTGGCCCATGAGCAGTTCTTC. This sequence encodes CSARDSDLAHEQFF.

This clonotype was counted ten times or more. V usage is TRBV7-4 and J usage is TRBJ2-3; perhaps TRBD2 as D (5 bases). V lost 5 bases to trimming and J lost 1 base, with 16 bases between them. The CDR3 runs to 16 residues. Germline V CDR1 and CDR2: SGHVT, SQSDAQ. As DNA, the CDR3 is TGTGCCAGCAGCGAGGGATTGGCAATGCGCACAGATACGCAGTATTTT. This gives the protein CASSEGLAMRTDTQYF.

In its sample, this clonotype was seen many times. The CDR3 DNA follows: TGTGCCAGCTCACCACCGGGACGTTTACGCGAGCAGTACTTC. It codes for CASSPPGRLREQYF. The chain is built from TRBV18 and TRBJ2-7; D tentatively reads TRBD1 or TRBD2 (5 bases each). This CDR3 is built from 14 residues. Germline CDR1 KGHSH, CDR2 LQKENI. V shed 0 bases and J shed 6 bases, with 12 bases lying between them.

The V gene is TRBV12-3 or TRBV12-4, the J gene TRBJ2-7; D possibly corresponds to TRBD1 (6 bases). Trimming pared 6 bases from V and 0 bases from J, leaving 9 bases between. The length of the CDR3 is 13 residues. The CDR3 loop is CASRWDNSYEQYF. The CDR3 region has the DNA TGTGCCAGCAGATGGGACAACTCCTACGAGCAGTACTTC.

The chain joins TRBV5-1 to TRBJ1-1; maybe TRBD1 (5 bases). The CDR3 contains 17 residues. Germline assignment: CDR1 SGHRS and CDR2 YFSETQ. V was pared by 0 bases and J by 6 bases, with 21 bases between. This chain's CDR3 is CASSLAGGGAFQAEAFF. The CDR3, as DNA: TGCGCCAGCAGCTTGGCCGGCGGGGGTGCGTTTCAGGCTGAAGCTTTCTTT.

This clonotype has a count of ten or more. V and J are TRBV4-1 and TRBJ2-2, with TRBD1 as a possible D gene (5 bases). Per germline, CDR1 MGHRA and CDR2 YSYEKL. Trimming pared 1 base from V and 4 bases from J, leaving 22 bases between. The CDR3 sequence is 19 residues long. CDR3 in amino acids: CASSQVGPTARVGTGELFF. The CDR3 region has the DNA TGCGCCAGCAGCCAAGTGGGGCCGACCGCCCGCGTTGGCACCGGGGAGCTGTTTTTT.